Here is one TCR beta chain with its context. The V and J ends lost 5 bases and 3 bases, in that order; junction bases with no gene match: 12. The CDR3 length is 16 residues. CDR1 MNHEY and CDR2 SMNVEV come from the germline V gene (reference sequence). This entry comes from a study of Ad26.COV2.S vaccination and SARS-CoV-2 variants. Repertoires were generated with immunoSEQ multiplex PCR, while TCRdb's copy carries only in-frame clones and drops some. The sample has around 300,000 clones; roughly nine tenths are singletons. The treatment is: 15 to 20 received Ad26.COV2.S at low or high dose, single or two shots; about five received placebo; per-sample allocation not given. It was on day 63 after the first vaccine or placebo injection that samples were taken.

Specimen: peripheral blood, collected in a trial of Ad26.COV2.S vaccine versus placebo. This clonotype originated in a person between 18 and 65 years old who received the Ad26.COV2.S COVID-19 vaccine or a placebo. The chain recombines TRBV27 with TRBJ1-1; 7 nucleotides match TRBD1. CDR3 DNA sequence: TGTGCCAGCAGTATGACAGGGATTGTGACGGACACTGAAGCTTTCTTT. This codes for CASSMTGIVTDTEAFF.